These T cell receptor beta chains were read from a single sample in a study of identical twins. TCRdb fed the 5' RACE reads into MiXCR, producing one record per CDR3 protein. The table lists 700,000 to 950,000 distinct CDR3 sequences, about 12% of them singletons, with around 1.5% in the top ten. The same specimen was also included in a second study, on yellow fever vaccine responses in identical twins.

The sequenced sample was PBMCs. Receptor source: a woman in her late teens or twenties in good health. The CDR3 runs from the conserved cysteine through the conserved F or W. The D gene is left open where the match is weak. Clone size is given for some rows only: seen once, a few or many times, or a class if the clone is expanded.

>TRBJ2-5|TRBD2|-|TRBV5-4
TGTGCCAGCAGCGTGGGGGAGGGGCACGAAAGAGAGACCCAGTACTTC
CASSVGEGHERETQYF
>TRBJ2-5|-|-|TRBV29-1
TGCAGCGTCCGCCGGGACTCAAGCCAAGAGACCCAGTACTTC
CSVRRDSSQETQYF
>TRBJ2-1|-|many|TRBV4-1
TGCGCCAGCAGCGGGCTTTACAATGAGCAGTTCTTC
CASSGLYNEQFF
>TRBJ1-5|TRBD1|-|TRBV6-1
TGTGCCAGCAGACCGAACAGGGGGCCCAATCAGCCCCAGCATTTT
CASRPNRGPNQPQHF
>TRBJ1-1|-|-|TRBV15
TGTGCCACCAGCAGACAGGGTTACGTCACTGAAGCTTTCTTT
CATSRQGYVTEAFF
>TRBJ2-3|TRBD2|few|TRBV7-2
TGTGCCAGCAGCCTAGCGGGGGGCCAGAAAGATACGCAGTATTTT
CASSLAGGQKDTQYF
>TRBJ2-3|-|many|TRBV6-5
TGTGCCAGCAGTTTCCCATGGGGGGGGGCCGGAGATACGCAGTATTTT
CASSFPWGGAGDTQYF
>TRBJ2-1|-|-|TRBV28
TGTGCCAGCAGGAGGGCAGGGTTGGACAATGAGCAGTTCTTC
CASRRAGLDNEQFF
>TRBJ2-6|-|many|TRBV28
TGTGCCAGCAGTCCCCGACTCTCTGGGGCCAACGTCCTGACTTTC
CASSPRLSGANVLTF
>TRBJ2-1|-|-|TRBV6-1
TGTGCCAGCAGTGATCTGCATCGCTCCTACAATGAGCAGTTCTTC
CASSDLHRSYNEQFF
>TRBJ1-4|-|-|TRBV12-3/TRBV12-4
TGTGCCAGCAGTTTTGGTCAGGGTAATCAAAAACTGTTTTTT
CASSFGQGNQKLFF
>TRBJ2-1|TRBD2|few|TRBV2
TGTGCCAGCAGTCCTAGCGGGAGGGAGAATGAGCAGTTCTTC
CASSPSGRENEQFF
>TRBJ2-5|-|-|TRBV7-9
TGTGCCAGCAGCTTACCGGGACCTTTCCAAGAGACCCAGTACTTC
CASSLPGPFQETQYF
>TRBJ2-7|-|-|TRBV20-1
TGCAGTGCTAGAGAGGGGGAGATAGCGGCCTACGAGCAGTACTTC
CSAREGEIAAYEQYF
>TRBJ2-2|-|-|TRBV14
TGTGCCAGCAGCCAAGACGGATACGGGACACTTAACACCGGGGAGCTGTTTTTT
CASSQDGYGTLNTGELFF
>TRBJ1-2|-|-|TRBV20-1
TGCAGTGCGTATGCGGCCACTAACTATGGCTACACCTTC
CSAYAATNYGYTF
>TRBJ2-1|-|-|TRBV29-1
TGCAGCTCCCGGGACCCGGGGAATGAGCAGTTCTTC
CSSRDPGNEQFF
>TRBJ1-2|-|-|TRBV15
TGTGCCACCAGCAGAGAAGCGGGTTTGCTTGGCTACACCTTC
CATSREAGLLGYTF
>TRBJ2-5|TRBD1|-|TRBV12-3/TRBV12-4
TGTGCCAGCATGGCGACAGGGGGCGGGCAAGAGACCCAGTACTTC
CASMATGGGQETQYF
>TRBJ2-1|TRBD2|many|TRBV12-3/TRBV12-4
TGTGCCAGCAGTCCCATGATAGCGGGAGGAAAAAATGAGCAGTTCTTC
CASSPMIAGGKNEQFF
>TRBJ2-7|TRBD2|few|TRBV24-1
TGTGCCACCCAGCGGGGGCCCACCTACGAGCAGTACTTC
CATQRGPTYEQYF
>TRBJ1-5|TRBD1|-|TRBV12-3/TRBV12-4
TGTGCCAGCAGTCCAATGGGACAGCTTCAGCCCCAGCATTTT
CASSPMGQLQPQHF
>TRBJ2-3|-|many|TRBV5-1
TGCGCCAGCAGCTTCAGGGGAAGGAGCACAGATACGCAGTATTTT
CASSFRGRSTDTQYF
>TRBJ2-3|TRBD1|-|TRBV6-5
TGTGCCAGCAGTTCTTTTACCGGACAGGGATATGGGGCCTATACGCAGTATTTT
CASSSFTGQGYGAYTQYF
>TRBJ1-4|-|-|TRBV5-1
TGCGCCAGCAGCTCTACCCGGACTCGGGGAAATGAAAAACTGTTTTTT
CASSSTRTRGNEKLFF
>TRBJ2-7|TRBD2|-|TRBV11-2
TGTGCCAGCAGCTCAGCGGGGTCGATGGGCCCGAGGGACTTC
CASSSAGSMGPRDF
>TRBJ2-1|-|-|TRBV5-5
TGTGCCAGCAGTCCTTCTATAGCAGGGGTTGACAATGAGCAGTTCTTC
CASSPSIAGVDNEQFF
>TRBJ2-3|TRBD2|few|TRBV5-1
TGCGCCAGCAGCTTGGCCGATAGGTGGGGGGAGCGGGATGATACGCAGTATTTT
CASSLADRWGERDDTQYF
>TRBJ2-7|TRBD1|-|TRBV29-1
TGCAGCGTTGCCGACAGGGGGCCTTGGGAGCAGTACTTC
CSVADRGPWEQYF
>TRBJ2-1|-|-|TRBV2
TGTGCCACACAACCAACATCCCCCTCCTACAATGAGCAGTTCTTC
CATQPTSPSYNEQFF
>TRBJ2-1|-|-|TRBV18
TGTGCCAGCTCACCCCGCCTTACGGGGTCTAATGAGCAGTTCTTC
CASSPRLTGSNEQFF
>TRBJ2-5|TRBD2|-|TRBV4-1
TGCGCCAGCAGCCAAGGACCGGCTAGCGGGAGTCAGACCCAGTACTTC
CASSQGPASGSQTQYF
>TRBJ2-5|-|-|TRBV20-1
TGCAGTGCTAGGAAGGCTCCTCAGGGTGGGGAGACCCAGTACTTC
CSARKAPQGGETQYF
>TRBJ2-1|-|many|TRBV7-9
TGTGCCAGCACCCGAACATCTTACAATGAGCAGTTCTTC
CASTRTSYNEQFF
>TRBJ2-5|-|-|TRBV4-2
TGTGCCAGCAGCCAAGACTTGGGTAGCGGCCAAGAGACCCAGTACTTC
CASSQDLGSGQETQYF
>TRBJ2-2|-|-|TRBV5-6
TGTGCCAGCAGCTTGACAGGGGAGGTAACCGGGGAGCTGTTTTTT
CASSLTGEVTGELFF
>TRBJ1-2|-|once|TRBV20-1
TGCAGTGCTAGGGTGACAGGCAACCATGGCTACACCTTC
CSARVTGNHGYTF
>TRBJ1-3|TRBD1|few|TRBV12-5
TGTGCTAGTGGTTCGGGGGACAGGGTAGCTGGAAACACCATATATTTT
CASGSGDRVAGNTIYF
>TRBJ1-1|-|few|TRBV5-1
TGCGCCAGCGCCCCCACGGCGGGGGGTGGGACTGAAGCTTTCTTT
CASAPTAGGGTEAFF
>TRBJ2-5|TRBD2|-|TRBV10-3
TGTGCCATCAGTGAGGATCTAGCGGGAGCTGGGGAGACCCAGTACTTC
CAISEDLAGAGETQYF
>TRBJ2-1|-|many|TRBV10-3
TGTGCCATCAGTGATGAAGCTGGCTACAATGAGCAGTTCTTC
CAISDEAGYNEQFF
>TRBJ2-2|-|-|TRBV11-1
TGTGCCAGCAGCTTCGGTCTGGGGCCCACCGGGGAGCTGTTTTTT
CASSFGLGPTGELFF
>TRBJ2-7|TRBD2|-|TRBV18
TGTACCAGCTCACCGGGACTAGCGGTCACCTACGAGCAGTACTTC
CTSSPGLAVTYEQYF
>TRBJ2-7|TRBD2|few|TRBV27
TGTGCCAGCAGTTTCGTTCTAGCGGGTAGCTCCTACGAGCAGTACTTC
CASSFVLAGSSYEQYF